This T cell receptor beta chain was captured in a study of cytomegalovirus exposure and HLA in healthy donors. Overall study: Of several hundred genotyped donors, more than 65% grouped in the Caucasian-associated ancestry cluster.

CDR1 and CDR2 from the germline V gene are MNHNS and SASEGT. This CDR3 region has 13 residues. The V gene lost 4 bases and the J gene lost 3 bases, with 10 bases spanning the gap. The PCR was carried out with 60 Vbeta primers and 13 Jbeta primers. Sequencing used immunoSEQ multiplex PCR; TCRdb keeps in-frame clones, though not all of them. The sample yields some 190,000 clones, over 70% seen once. Nominally healthy donors were sampled, though unrecorded immune exposures were likely. The receptor's source is a man aged 40-49 years in good health and CMV-seropositive. The chain has TRBV6-1 and TRBJ2-7; D unclear. The sample was PBMCs. This CDR3 is CASSATPGYEQYF. Here the CDR3 DNA reads TGTGCCAGCAGTGCCACCCCGGGCTACGAGCAGTACTTC.